This TCR beta chain was retrieved from a study of shared clonotypes between healthy human individuals. About the study: Donors, aged 18 to 49, were a couple of women and a few men. Whole-study results and caveats: Larger estimated richness was generally seen in naive subsets than in memory subsets.

With 0 bases clipped from V and 3 bases from J, the junction kept 7 bases outside the gene matches. CDR3 length: 16 residues. Germline-derived CDR1 and CDR2 are SGDLS and YYNGEE. Here immunoSEQ multiplex PCR was the method, and the copy in TCRdb shows in-frame clones only, minus some. In the table there are approximately 2.5 million clones, around nine tenths of which are singletons. Donors comprised only Caucasian adults living in Nashville, Tennessee. Naive CD4+ cells were CD45RA-selected; the remaining cells were memory. A single count supports this clone. No antigen is known for it. V and J are TRBV9 and TRBJ2-7, with 9 bases lining up with TRBD1. Source material: naive CD4+ T cells sorted from blood. Subset denoted: CD45RA+ positively selected. This sequence originates from a man younger than 35 in good health. The CDR3 loop reads CASSVGHGTGYYEQYF. CDR3 DNA: TGTGCCAGCAGCGTAGGTCACGGGACAGGGTACTACGAGCAGTACTTC.